These T cell receptor beta chains were read from a single sample in a study of T cells in localized non-small cell lung cancer. Produced via immunoSEQ multiplex PCR; TCRdb's table is partial and in-frame only. The data hold 7,000 to 9,500 clones, with just under 90% observed a single time. The starting material was peripheral blood, obtained before any cancer treatment. All receptors derive from a female donor older than 55 with stage II squamous cell lung carcinoma. The CDR3 runs from the conserved cysteine through the conserved F or W. Fields, in order: clone size, V gene, J gene, D gene, CDR3 protein, CDR3 DNA. A D gene is named only where the DNA matches it firmly. The size of a clone is reported for some rows only, either as once, few or many, or as a class for expanded clones.

clone_size: NA; v_call: TRBV7-2; j_call: TRBJ1-1; d_call: NA; cdr3_aa: CASRPGNYTEAFF; cdr3_nt: TGTGCCAGCAGGCCGGGAAACTACACTGAAGCTTTCTTT
clone_size: NA; v_call: TRBV5-1; j_call: TRBJ1-3; d_call: NA; cdr3_aa: CASSPRQGSGNTIYF; cdr3_nt: TGCGCCAGCAGCCCCCGCCAGGGGTCTGGAAACACCATATATTTT
clone_size: NA; v_call: TRBV7-9; j_call: TRBJ2-5; d_call: TRBD2; cdr3_aa: CASSFGSGGLRQETQYF; cdr3_nt: TGTGCCAGCAGCTTTGGTAGCGGGGGGCTCCGACAAGAGACCCAGTACTTC
clone_size: once; v_call: TRBV5-1; j_call: TRBJ2-1; d_call: NA; cdr3_aa: CASTTLPGSNNEQFF; cdr3_nt: TGCGCCAGCACCACCTTACCGGGGTCGAACAATGAGCAGTTCTTC
clone_size: NA; v_call: TRBV6-5; j_call: TRBJ2-3; d_call: TRBD1; cdr3_aa: CASSYSGQGADTQYF; cdr3_nt: TGTGCCAGCAGTTACTCCGGACAGGGGGCAGATACGCAGTATTTT
clone_size: NA; v_call: TRBV5-4; j_call: TRBJ2-3; d_call: TRBD2; cdr3_aa: CASRDFFRLADTDTQYF; cdr3_nt: TGTGCCAGCAGAGATTTTTTCCGACTAGCAGACACAGATACGCAGTATTTT
clone_size: NA; v_call: TRBV7-2; j_call: TRBJ2-5; d_call: NA; cdr3_aa: CASSLNPRGSGGRETQYF; cdr3_nt: TGTGCCAGCAGCTTAAACCCCCGGGGTAGCGGAGGGAGAGAGACCCAGTACTTC
clone_size: NA; v_call: TRBV28; j_call: TRBJ1-4; d_call: NA; cdr3_aa: CASSFYRINEKLFF; cdr3_nt: TGTGCCAGCAGTTTTTACCGGATAAATGAAAAACTGTTTTTT
clone_size: NA; v_call: TRBV9; j_call: TRBJ1-2; d_call: TRBD1; cdr3_aa: CASSFGTGRVKLGYTF; cdr3_nt: TGTGCCAGCAGCTTCGGGACAGGGAGGGTTAAGCTGGGCTACACCTTC
clone_size: NA; v_call: TRBV7-2; j_call: TRBJ1-4; d_call: TRBD1; cdr3_aa: CASSSGGRHGEKLFF; cdr3_nt: TGTGCCAGCAGCTCAGGGGGACGCCACGGTGAAAAACTGTTTTTT